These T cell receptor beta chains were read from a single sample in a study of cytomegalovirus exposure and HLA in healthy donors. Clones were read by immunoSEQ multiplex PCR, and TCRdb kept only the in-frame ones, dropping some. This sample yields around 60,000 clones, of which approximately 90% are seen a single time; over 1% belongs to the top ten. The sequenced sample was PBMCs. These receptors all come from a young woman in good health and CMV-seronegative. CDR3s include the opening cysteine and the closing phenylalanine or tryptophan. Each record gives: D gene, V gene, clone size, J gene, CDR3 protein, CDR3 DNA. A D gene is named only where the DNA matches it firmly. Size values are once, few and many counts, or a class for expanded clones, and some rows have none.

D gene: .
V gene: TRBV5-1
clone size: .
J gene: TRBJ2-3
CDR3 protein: CASSLTWGDPQYF
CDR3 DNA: TGCGCCAGCAGCTTGACCTGGGGGGATCCGCAGTATTTT

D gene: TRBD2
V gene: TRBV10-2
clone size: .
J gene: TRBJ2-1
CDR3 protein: CASSDTSGTNHEQFF
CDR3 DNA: TGCGCCAGCAGTGATACTAGCGGGACCAACCATGAGCAGTTCTTC

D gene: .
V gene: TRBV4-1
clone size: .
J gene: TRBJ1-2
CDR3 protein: CASSQDWAAYGYTF
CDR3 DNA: TGCGCCAGCAGCCAAGATTGGGCCGCCTATGGCTACACCTTC

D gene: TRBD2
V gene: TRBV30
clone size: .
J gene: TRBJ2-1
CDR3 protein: CAWSVRGGGQFF
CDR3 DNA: TGTGCCTGGAGTGTCCGTGGGGGGGGGCAGTTCTTC

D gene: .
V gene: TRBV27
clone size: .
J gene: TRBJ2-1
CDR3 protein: CASSLQTGIIYNEQFF
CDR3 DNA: TGTGCCAGCAGTCTCCAGACTGGAATTATCTACAATGAGCAGTTCTTC

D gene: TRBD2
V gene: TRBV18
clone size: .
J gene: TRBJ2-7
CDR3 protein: CASSPLAGGEQYF
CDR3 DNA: TGTGCCAGCTCACCCCTAGCGGGAGGCGAGCAGTACTTC

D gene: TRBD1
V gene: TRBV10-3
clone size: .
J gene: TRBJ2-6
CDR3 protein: CATQADTGGHSGANVLTF
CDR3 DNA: TGTGCCACCCAAGCTGACACAGGGGGGCACTCTGGGGCCAACGTCCTGACTTTC

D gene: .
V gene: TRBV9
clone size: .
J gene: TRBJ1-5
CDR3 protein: CASSVAAAGGPQHF
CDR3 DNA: TGTGCCAGCAGCGTCGCCGCGGCTGGCGGGCCCCAGCATTTT

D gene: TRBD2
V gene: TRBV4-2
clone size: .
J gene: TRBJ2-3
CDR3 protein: CASSPTSGLVDTQYF
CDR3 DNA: TGTGCCAGCAGCCCCACTAGCGGGCTGGTAGATACGCAGTATTTT

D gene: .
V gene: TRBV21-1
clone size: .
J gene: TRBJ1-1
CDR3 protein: CASSLGQAVRGTEAFF
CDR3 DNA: TGTGCCAGCAGCTTGGGACAGGCGGTCAGGGGCACTGAAGCTTTCTTT

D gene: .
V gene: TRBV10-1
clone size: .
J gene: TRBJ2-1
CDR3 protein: CASSESAGLHNEQFF
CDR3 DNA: TGCGCCAGCAGTGAGTCCGCCGGACTCCACAATGAGCAGTTCTTC

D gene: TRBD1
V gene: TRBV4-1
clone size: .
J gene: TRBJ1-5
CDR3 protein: CASSHPTGTGTHQPQHF
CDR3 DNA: TGCGCCAGCAGCCACCCGACCGGGACAGGGACCCATCAGCCCCAGCATTTT

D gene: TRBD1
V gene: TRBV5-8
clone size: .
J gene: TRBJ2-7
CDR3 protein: CASSSTGSYEQYF
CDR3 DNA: TGTGCCAGCAGCTCGACAGGGTCTTACGAGCAGTACTTC

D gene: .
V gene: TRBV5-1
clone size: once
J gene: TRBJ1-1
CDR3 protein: CASSSPGDMNTEAFF
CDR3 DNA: TGCGCCAGCAGCTCCCCCGGGGACATGAACACTGAAGCTTTCTTT

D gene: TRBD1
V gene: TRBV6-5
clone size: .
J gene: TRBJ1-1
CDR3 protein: CASNSNRGNTEAFF
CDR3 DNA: TGTGCCAGCAACTCTAACAGGGGTAACACTGAAGCTTTCTTT

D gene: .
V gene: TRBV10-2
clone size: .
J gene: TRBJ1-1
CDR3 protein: CASSDQDRLNTEAFF
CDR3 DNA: TGCGCCAGCAGTGACCAGGACAGACTGAACACTGAAGCTTTCTTT

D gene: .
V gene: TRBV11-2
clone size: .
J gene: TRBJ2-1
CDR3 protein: CASSFGGAPVGEQFF
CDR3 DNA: TGTGCCAGCAGCTTCGGCGGTGCCCCCGTGGGTGAGCAGTTCTTC

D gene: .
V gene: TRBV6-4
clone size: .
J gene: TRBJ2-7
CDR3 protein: CANTPGAGRDEQYF
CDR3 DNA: TGTGCCAATACACCGGGGGCAGGGAGGGACGAGCAGTACTTC

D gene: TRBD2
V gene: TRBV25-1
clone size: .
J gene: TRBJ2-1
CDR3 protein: CASSEPGLAAYNEQFF
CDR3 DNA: TGTGCCAGCAGTGAACCCGGACTAGCGGCCTACAATGAGCAGTTCTTC

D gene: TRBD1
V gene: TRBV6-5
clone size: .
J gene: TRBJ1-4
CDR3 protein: CASQRQGTKKLFF
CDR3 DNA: TGTGCCAGCCAGCGACAGGGAACTAAAAAACTGTTTTTT

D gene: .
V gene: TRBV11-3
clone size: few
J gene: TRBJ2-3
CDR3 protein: CASSPSGYTQYF
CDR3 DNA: TGTGCCAGCAGTCCCAGCGGCTATACGCAGTATTTT

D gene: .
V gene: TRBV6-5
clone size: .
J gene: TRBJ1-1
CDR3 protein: CASSRGGQPEAFF
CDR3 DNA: TGTGCCAGCAGTAGGGGGGGACAACCTGAAGCTTTCTTT

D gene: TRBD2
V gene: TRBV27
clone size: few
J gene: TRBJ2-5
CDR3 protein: CASKSLAGVVETQYF
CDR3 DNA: TGTGCCAGCAAATCACTAGCGGGAGTGGTGGAGACCCAGTACTTC

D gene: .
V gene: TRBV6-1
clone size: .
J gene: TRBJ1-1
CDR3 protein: CASSERGGANTEAFF
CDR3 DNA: TGTGCCAGCAGTGAAAGGGGGGGGGCGAACACTGAAGCTTTCTTT

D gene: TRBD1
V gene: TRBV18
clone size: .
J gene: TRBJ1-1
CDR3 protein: CASSLTGTGGFTEAFF
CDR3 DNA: TGTGCCAGCTCACTGACCGGGACAGGGGGCTTCACTGAAGCTTTCTTT

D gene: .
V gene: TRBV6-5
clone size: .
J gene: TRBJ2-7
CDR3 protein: CASRDKTYEQYF
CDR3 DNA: TGTGCCAGCAGGGACAAAACCTACGAGCAGTACTTC

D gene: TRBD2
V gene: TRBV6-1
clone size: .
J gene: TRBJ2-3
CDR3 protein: CASSGLAGGGTDTQYF
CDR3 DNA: TGTGCCAGCAGTGGACTAGCGGGGGGTGGCACAGATACGCAGTATTTT

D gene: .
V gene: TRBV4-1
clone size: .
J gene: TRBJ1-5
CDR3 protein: CASSQAPTRGRNQPQHF
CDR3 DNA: TGCGCCAGCAGCCAAGCCCCCACTCGTGGGCGCAATCAGCCCCAGCATTTT

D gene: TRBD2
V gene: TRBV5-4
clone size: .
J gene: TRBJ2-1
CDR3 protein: CASSSGTSGTWGDEQFF
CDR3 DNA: TGTGCCAGCAGCTCCGGGACTAGCGGGACCTGGGGGGATGAGCAGTTCTTC

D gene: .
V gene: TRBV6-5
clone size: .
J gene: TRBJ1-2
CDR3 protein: CASSTTRTGNYGYTF
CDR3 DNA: TGTGCCAGCAGCACTACCCGTACAGGGAACTATGGCTACACCTTC

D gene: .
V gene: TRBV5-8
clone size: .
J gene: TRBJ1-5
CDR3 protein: CASSGGRINQPQHF
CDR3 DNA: TGTGCCAGCAGCGGAGGACGGATCAATCAGCCCCAGCATTTT

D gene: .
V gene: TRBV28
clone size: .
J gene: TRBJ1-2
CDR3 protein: CASSPLGSTNYGYTF
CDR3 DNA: TGTGCCAGCAGTCCCTTGGGGAGCACTAACTATGGCTACACCTTC

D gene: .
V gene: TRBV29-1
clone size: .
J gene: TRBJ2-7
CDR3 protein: CSVAEARHEQYF
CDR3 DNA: TGCAGCGTTGCGGAGGCTCGACACGAGCAGTACTTC

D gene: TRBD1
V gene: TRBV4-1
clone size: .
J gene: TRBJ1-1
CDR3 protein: CASSLGTGGTEAFF
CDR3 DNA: TGCGCCAGCAGCCTCGGGACAGGGGGCACTGAAGCTTTCTTT

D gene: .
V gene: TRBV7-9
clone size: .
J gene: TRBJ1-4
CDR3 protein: CASSLWVTTTNEKLFF
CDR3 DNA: TGTGCCAGCAGCTTATGGGTCACTACAACTAATGAAAAACTGTTTTTT

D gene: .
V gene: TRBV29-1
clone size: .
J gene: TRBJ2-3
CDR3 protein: CSRLSDTRDTQYF
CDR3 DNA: TGCAGCCGTTTATCGGATACGAGGGATACGCAGTATTTT

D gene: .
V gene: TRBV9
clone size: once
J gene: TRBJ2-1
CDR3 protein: CASGSLNEQFF
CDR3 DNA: TGTGCCAGCGGGAGTCTAAATGAGCAGTTCTTC

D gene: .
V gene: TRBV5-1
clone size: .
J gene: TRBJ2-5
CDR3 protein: CASSLATGETQYF
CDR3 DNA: TGCGCCAGCAGCTTGGCCACGGGAGAGACCCAGTACTTC

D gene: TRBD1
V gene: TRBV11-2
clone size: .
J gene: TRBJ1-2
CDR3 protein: CASSLAYRGRDYGYTF
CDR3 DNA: TGTGCCAGCAGCTTGGCTTACAGGGGTCGGGACTATGGCTACACCTTC

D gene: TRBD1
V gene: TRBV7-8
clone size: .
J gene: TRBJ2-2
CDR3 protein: CASSFLQGGTGELFF
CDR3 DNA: TGTGCCAGCAGCTTTCTACAGGGGGGCACCGGGGAGCTGTTTTTT

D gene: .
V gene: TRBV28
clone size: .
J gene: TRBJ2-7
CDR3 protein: CASSPQGNEQYF
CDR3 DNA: TGTGCCAGCAGTCCGCAGGGGAACGAGCAGTACTTC

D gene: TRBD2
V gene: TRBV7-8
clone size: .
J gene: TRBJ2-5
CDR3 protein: CASSLTSGQETQYF
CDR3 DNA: TGTGCCAGCAGCTTAACTAGCGGCCAGGAGACCCAGTACTTC

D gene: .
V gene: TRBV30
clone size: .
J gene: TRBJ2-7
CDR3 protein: CAWSRRDYEQYF
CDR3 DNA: TGTGCCTGGAGTAGGCGGGATTACGAGCAGTACTTC